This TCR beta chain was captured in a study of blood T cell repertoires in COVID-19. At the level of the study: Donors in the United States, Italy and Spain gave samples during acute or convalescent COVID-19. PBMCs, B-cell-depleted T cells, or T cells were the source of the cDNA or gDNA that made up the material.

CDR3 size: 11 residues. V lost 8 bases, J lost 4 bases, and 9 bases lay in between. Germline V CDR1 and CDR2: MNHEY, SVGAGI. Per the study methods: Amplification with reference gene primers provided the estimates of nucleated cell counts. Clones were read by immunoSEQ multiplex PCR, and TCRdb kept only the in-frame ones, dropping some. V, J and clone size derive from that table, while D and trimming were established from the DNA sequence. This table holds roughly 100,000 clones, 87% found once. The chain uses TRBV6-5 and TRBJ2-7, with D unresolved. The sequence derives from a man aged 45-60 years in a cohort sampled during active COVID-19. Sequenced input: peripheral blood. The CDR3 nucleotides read TGTGCCAGCGCAACTCGGTACGAGCAGTACTTC. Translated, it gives CASATRYEQYF.